This T cell receptor beta chain was captured in a study of T cells in Graves' hyperthyroidism and ophthalmopathy. Uncontrolled infection, other autoimmune disease, pregnancy or lactation barred patients from enrollment. Fresh peripheral blood, approximately 9.1 ml, was the source of the PBMCs. Germline V lookup: CDR1 LNHNV, CDR2 YYDKDF (reference sequence). Trimming removed 1 base at V and 2 bases at J, with 13 bases between. The CDR3 loop spans 16 amino acids. General study points: Model predictions of ophthalmopathy came a median 6.5 months before onset. Ophthalmopathy was separated from stable hyperthyroidism by a 13 V-J model.

RNA transcripts gave rise to amplified TCR beta CDR3 regions. Primed by the HTBI set, a first-round RT-PCR was run on the TCR CDR3. TCRdb passed the multiplex PCR reads through MiXCR, listing each CDR3 protein once. The sample shows hundreds of thousands of distinct CDR3 sequences, under 25% of them seen only once. A note on this clonotype: The antigen is undetermined.

The chain couples TRBV15 to TRBJ2-3; tentatively, D is TRBD1 (5 bases). This sequence originates from a man younger than 40 with Graves' ophthalmopathy. Sequencing was performed on blood. The CDR3 bases are TGTGCCACCAGCAGAGCCCCTGGACAAGTCACAGATACGCAGTATTTT. Its translation is CATSRAPGQVTDTQYF.